This is a list of T cell receptor beta chains from one sample in a study of blood T cell repertoires in COVID-19. Data came from immunoSEQ multiplex PCR; TCRdb stores just in-frame clones and leaves some out. The top ten clones hold nearly 7.5% of a sample with approximately 220,000 clones, 75% to 85% of them seen once. What was sequenced was PBMCs or T cells enriched from blood (not recorded which). The source is a woman between 35 and 50 years old with acute COVID-19. The CDR3 runs from the conserved cysteine through the conserved F or W. Fields, in order: J gene, V gene, D gene, clone size, CDR3 protein, CDR3 DNA. A D gene is named only where the DNA matches it firmly. Part of the rows lack a size; the others show once, few, many or a class for expanded clones.

J: TRBJ2-3
V: TRBV27
D: TRBD2
size: -
CDR3: CASSLSGSHTDTQYF
DNA: TGTGCCAGCAGTTTAAGCGGGAGTCACACAGATACGCAGTATTTT

J: TRBJ1-4
V: TRBV6-6
D: TRBD1
size: -
CDR3: CASSPPRQGAANEKLFF
DNA: TGTGCCAGCAGTCCCCCTCGACAGGGGGCGGCTAATGAAAAACTGTTTTTT

J: TRBJ1-1
V: TRBV19
D: -
size: -
CDR3: CASSPLTGFMNTEAFF
DNA: TGTGCCAGTAGTCCCTTGACAGGCTTCATGAACACTGAAGCTTTCTTT

J: TRBJ1-2
V: TRBV19
D: TRBD1
size: -
CDR3: CASSRRGQGDYGYTF
DNA: TGTGCCAGTAGTAGACGGGGACAGGGTGACTATGGCTACACCTTC

J: TRBJ2-1
V: TRBV2
D: TRBD2
size: -
CDR3: CASSRRTSGGWDEQFF
DNA: TGTGCCAGCAGTCGACGGACTAGCGGGGGATGGGATGAGCAGTTCTTC

J: TRBJ1-5
V: TRBV19
D: -
size: -
CDR3: CASSRGDGRQGGLGPPQHF
DNA: TGTGCCAGTAGTAGAGGTGACGGGAGACAAGGTGGGCTTGGGCCGCCCCAGCATTTT

J: TRBJ2-5
V: TRBV18
D: -
size: -
CDR3: CASSALSRPETRETQYF
DNA: TGTGCCAGCTCAGCTCTCTCCCGACCCGAGACAAGAGAGACCCAGTACTTC

J: TRBJ2-1
V: TRBV3-1/TRBV3-2
D: TRBD2
size: -
CDR3: CATSPSRLAGGSEQFF
DNA: TGTGCCACCTCACCCTCCCGACTAGCGGGAGGGAGTGAGCAGTTCTTC

J: TRBJ2-1
V: TRBV10-3
D: -
size: -
CDR3: CAISGGGTSYNEQFF
DNA: TGTGCCATCAGTGGGGGCGGGACCTCCTACAATGAGCAGTTCTTC

J: TRBJ2-7
V: TRBV7-3
D: TRBD2
size: -
CDR3: CASSLVQLAEFPYYEQYF
DNA: TGTGCCAGCAGCTTAGTTCAACTAGCGGAGTTCCCCTACTACGAGCAGTACTTC

J: TRBJ2-1
V: TRBV6-4
D: -
size: -
CDR3: CASSEQGGGGNEQFF
DNA: TGTGCCAGCAGTGAACAGGGGGGGGGAGGTAATGAGCAGTTCTTC

J: TRBJ2-7
V: TRBV28
D: TRBD1
size: -
CDR3: CASSLSPTRDRAFYEQYF
DNA: TGTGCCAGCAGTTTAAGCCCAACCCGGGACAGAGCTTTCTACGAGCAGTACTTC

J: TRBJ1-5
V: TRBV28
D: -
size: -
CDR3: CASRFPASNQPQHF
DNA: TGTGCCAGCAGGTTCCCAGCGAGCAATCAGCCCCAGCATTTT

J: TRBJ1-1
V: TRBV5-4
D: -
size: -
CDR3: CASSLVGRGHTEAFF
DNA: TGTGCCAGCAGCTTGGTGGGTAGGGGTCACACTGAAGCTTTCTTT

J: TRBJ2-7
V: TRBV27
D: TRBD2
size: -
CDR3: CASSTPTSGRYEQYF
DNA: TGTGCCAGCAGTACGCCGACTAGCGGGAGGTACGAGCAGTACTTC

J: TRBJ2-1
V: TRBV5-4
D: TRBD2
size: -
CDR3: CASRKGWTSGANEQFF
DNA: TGTGCCAGCAGAAAAGGCTGGACTAGCGGGGCCAATGAGCAGTTCTTC

J: TRBJ1-5
V: TRBV5-1
D: -
size: -
CDR3: CASSLGVPNQPQHF
DNA: TGCGCCAGCAGCTTGGGCGTACCCAATCAGCCCCAGCATTTT

J: TRBJ1-3
V: TRBV15
D: -
size: -
CDR3: CATSKLSSGNTIYF
DNA: TGTGCCACCAGCAAACTGAGCTCTGGAAACACCATATATTTT

J: TRBJ2-7
V: TRBV6-2/TRBV6-3
D: -
size: -
CDR3: CASSYGGGKYEQYF
DNA: TGTGCCAGCAGTTACGGGGGCGGAAAATACGAGCAGTACTTC

J: TRBJ2-7
V: TRBV29-1
D: TRBD1
size: -
CDR3: CSVEVGQGHEQYF
DNA: TGCAGCGTTGAAGTCGGACAGGGTCACGAGCAGTACTTC

J: TRBJ1-6
V: TRBV10-3
D: TRBD1
size: -
CDR3: CAISSGTDNSPLHF
DNA: TGTGCCATCAGTTCCGGGACAGATAATTCACCCCTCCACTTT

J: TRBJ1-1
V: TRBV5-6
D: -
size: few
CDR3: CASSLYGASTEAFF
DNA: TGTGCCAGCAGCTTGTATGGGGCCAGTACTGAAGCTTTCTTT

J: TRBJ1-4
V: TRBV9
D: TRBD1
size: -
CDR3: CASSLGGQDNEKLFF
DNA: TGTGCCAGCAGCCTCGGCGGACAGGACAATGAAAAACTGTTTTTT

J: TRBJ1-2
V: TRBV3-1/TRBV3-2
D: -
size: few
CDR3: CASSQDGGAHGYTF
DNA: TGTGCCAGCAGCCAAGACGGGGGGGCGCATGGCTACACCTTC

J: TRBJ2-7
V: TRBV6-5
D: TRBD1
size: -
CDR3: CASRDTGTGSYEQYF
DNA: TGTGCCAGCAGAGACACCGGGACAGGGAGCTACGAGCAGTACTTC

J: TRBJ1-1
V: TRBV10-3
D: TRBD1
size: -
CDR3: CAISESARDRDTEAFF
DNA: TGTGCCATCAGTGAGTCCGCGCGGGACAGGGATACTGAAGCTTTCTTT

J: TRBJ2-7
V: TRBV3-1/TRBV3-2
D: TRBD2
size: few
CDR3: CASSRAAGGTYEQYF
DNA: TGTGCCAGCAGCCGGGCAGCGGGAGGCACCTACGAGCAGTACTTC

J: TRBJ2-2
V: TRBV10-3
D: TRBD2
size: -
CDR3: CAISGQRSGRPGELFF
DNA: TGTGCCATCAGTGGGCAGAGAAGCGGGAGACCCGGGGAGCTGTTTTTT

J: TRBJ1-3
V: TRBV30
D: -
size: -
CDR3: CAWKGTRAGNTIYF
DNA: TGTGCCTGGAAGGGAACGAGGGCTGGAAACACCATATATTTT

J: TRBJ1-5
V: TRBV7-6
D: TRBD1
size: -
CDR3: CASSLGGQLSNQPQHF
DNA: TGTGCCAGCAGCTTAGGGGGACAGCTCAGCAATCAGCCCCAGCATTTT

J: TRBJ2-7
V: TRBV13
D: TRBD2
size: -
CDR3: CASSLGGGTSGSSYEQYF
DNA: TGTGCCAGCAGCTTAGGCGGAGGGACTAGCGGGAGCTCCTACGAGCAGTACTTC

J: TRBJ1-6
V: TRBV30
D: -
size: -
CDR3: CAWSSDSYNSPLHF
DNA: TGTGCCTGGAGTTCGGACAGCTATAATTCACCCCTCCACTTT

J: TRBJ2-2
V: TRBV28
D: -
size: once
CDR3: CASSTILESGELFF
DNA: TGTGCCAGCAGTACTATACTAGAATCCGGGGAGCTGTTTTTT

J: TRBJ1-5
V: TRBV30
D: TRBD1
size: few
CDR3: CAWSGTGNQPQHF
DNA: TGTGCCTGGTCCGGGACAGGGAATCAGCCCCAGCATTTT

J: TRBJ2-1
V: TRBV12-3/TRBV12-4
D: TRBD2
size: -
CDR3: CASASGLGFRFF
DNA: TGTGCCAGCGCGTCGGGACTAGGATTCCGGTTCTTC

J: TRBJ1-5
V: TRBV12-1
D: -
size: -
CDR3: CASSSQGAQPQHF
DNA: TGTGCCAGCAGCTCGCAGGGGGCTCAGCCCCAGCATTTT

J: TRBJ2-7
V: TRBV15
D: -
size: -
CDR3: CATSRKYRSYEQYF
DNA: TGTGCCACCAGCAGAAAATACAGGTCCTACGAGCAGTACTTC

J: TRBJ2-3
V: TRBV12-3/TRBV12-4
D: TRBD2
size: -
CDR3: CASSPAGDTQYF
DNA: TGTGCCAGCAGTCCAGCGGGAGACACGCAGTATTTT

J: TRBJ1-1
V: TRBV6-5
D: TRBD1
size: -
CDR3: CASSYQTGKAEAFF
DNA: TGTGCCAGCAGTTACCAGACAGGGAAAGCTGAAGCTTTCTTT

J: TRBJ2-2
V: TRBV30
D: -
size: -
CDR3: CAWSGPGIHTGELFF
DNA: TGTGCCTGGAGTGGTCCGGGAATCCACACCGGGGAGCTGTTTTTT

J: TRBJ2-2
V: TRBV28
D: TRBD1
size: once
CDR3: CASSPRGRLDTGELFF
DNA: TGTGCCAGCAGTCCCAGGGGGCGGTTAGACACCGGGGAGCTGTTTTTT

J: TRBJ1-4
V: TRBV2
D: TRBD1
size: -
CDR3: CASSLDRGNEKLFF
DNA: TGTGCCAGCAGTTTAGACAGGGGTAATGAAAAACTGTTTTTT

J: TRBJ2-3
V: TRBV19
D: TRBD2
size: -
CDR3: CASSTTLAGRSDTQYF
DNA: TGTGCCAGTAGTACGACCCTAGCGGGTCGTTCCGATACGCAGTATTTT

J: TRBJ2-3
V: TRBV29-1
D: -
size: few
CDR3: CSVEGSPADTQYF
DNA: TGCAGCGTTGAGGGCAGTCCCGCAGATACGCAGTATTTT

J: TRBJ2-1
V: TRBV5-1
D: -
size: -
CDR3: CASSSTAGLDEQFF
DNA: TGCGCCAGCAGCTCAACGGCTGGACTGGATGAGCAGTTCTTC